This TCR beta chain was recorded in a study of T cell repertoires in cytomegalovirus infection. This CDR3 comprises 15 residues. Trimming removed 1 base at V and 0 bases at J, with 10 bases between. From germline, CDR1 is SGHVS and CDR2 FNYEAQ. This clonotype was seen at least ten times. TCRdb independently ran MiXCR on the reads; one entry per CDR3 protein. The sample includes around 630,000 distinct CDR3 sequences, 24% seen only once; the top ten take approximately 8%. The sequenced sample consisted of CD8+ T cells from PBMCs. The sequence came from a human donor in good health (CMV status not recorded). Some clones in this sample may be carry-over from other donors' samples. This chain uses TRBV7-6 with TRBJ2-7; D might be TRBD1 (6 bases). The CDR3 spells CASSLEDSGSYEQYF. CDR3 sequence (DNA): TGTGCCAGCAGCTTAGAGGACAGCGGCTCCTACGAGCAGTACTTC.